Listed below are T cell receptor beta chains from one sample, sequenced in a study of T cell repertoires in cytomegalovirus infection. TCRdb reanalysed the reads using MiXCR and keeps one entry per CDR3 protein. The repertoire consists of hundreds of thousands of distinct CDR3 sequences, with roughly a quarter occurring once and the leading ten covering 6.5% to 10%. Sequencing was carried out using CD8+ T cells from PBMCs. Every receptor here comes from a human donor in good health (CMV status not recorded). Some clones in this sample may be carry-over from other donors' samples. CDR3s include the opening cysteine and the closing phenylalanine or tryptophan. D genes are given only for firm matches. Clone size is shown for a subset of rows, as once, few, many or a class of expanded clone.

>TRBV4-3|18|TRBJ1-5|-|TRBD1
TGCGCCAGCAGCCAAGATTCGTCAGGGGGTCTGAGCAATCAGCCCCAGCATTTT
CASSQDSSGGLSNQPQHF
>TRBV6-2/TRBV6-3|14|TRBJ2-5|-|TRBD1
TGTGCCAGCAGCGATGGGACAGTTCAAGAGACCCAGTACTTC
CASSDGTVQETQYF
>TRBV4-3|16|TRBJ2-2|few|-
TGCGCCAGCAGCCAAGAAGCCAGTTTCGGCACCGGGGAGCTGTTTTTT
CASSQEASFGTGELFF
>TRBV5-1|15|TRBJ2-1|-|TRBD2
TGCGCCAGCAGCTTGGATGCGGGGGGGCTTAATGAGCAGTTCTTC
CASSLDAGGLNEQFF
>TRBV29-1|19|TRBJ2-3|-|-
TGCAGTGGGGGATGGACAGGGCCGGGGGGGGCGGGGGGCACAGATACGCAGTATTTT
CSGGWTGPGGAGGTDTQYF
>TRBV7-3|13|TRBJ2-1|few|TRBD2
TGTGCCAGCAGCCCGGGGGGTGGCATTGAGCAGTTCTTC
CASSPGGGIEQFF
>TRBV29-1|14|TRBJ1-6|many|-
TGCAGCGTTCGGCTGCAGGGCGCTAATTCACCCCTCCACTTT
CSVRLQGANSPLHF
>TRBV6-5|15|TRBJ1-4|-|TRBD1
TGTGCCAGCAGTTTCCAAACAGGGGGCGGTGAAAAACTGTTTTTT
CASSFQTGGGEKLFF
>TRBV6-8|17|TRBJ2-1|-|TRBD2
TGTGCCAGCAGTTACTCGACGGCGCGGGGGGGCCTTAATGAGCAGTTCTTC
CASSYSTARGGLNEQFF
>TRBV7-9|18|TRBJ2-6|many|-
TGTGCCAGCAGCTTAGATGACACGGGCATCTCTGGGGCCAACGTCCTGACTTTC
CASSLDDTGISGANVLTF
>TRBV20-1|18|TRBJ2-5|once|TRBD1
TGCAGTGCTAGAGATCCTCGAGGGACAGGGGGCTTCGGAGAGACCCAGTACTTC
CSARDPRGTGGFGETQYF
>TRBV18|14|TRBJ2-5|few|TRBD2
TGTGCCAGCTCAAGAGGACTAGTTGGAGAGACCCAGTACTTC
CASSRGLVGETQYF
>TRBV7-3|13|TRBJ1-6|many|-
TGTGCCAGCAGCGGCGCAGGGAGGTCACCCCTCCACTTT
CASSGAGRSPLHF
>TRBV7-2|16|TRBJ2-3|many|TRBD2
TGTGCCAGCAGCTGGGGGGGACTTGGGGGCACAGATACGCAGTATTTT
CASSWGGLGGTDTQYF
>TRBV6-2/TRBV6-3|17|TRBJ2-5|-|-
TGTGCCAGCAGTGAAATGATCAACCGACAGGCCCCGGAGACCCAGTACTTC
CASSEMINRQAPETQYF
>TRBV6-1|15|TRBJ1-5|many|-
TGTGCCAGCAGTGACCCCCGGGTCCGCAATCAGCCCCAGCATTTT
CASSDPRVRNQPQHF
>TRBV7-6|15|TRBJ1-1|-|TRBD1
TGTGCCAGCAGCTCGACAGGGGGATTAGACACTGAAGCTTTCTTT
CASSSTGGLDTEAFF
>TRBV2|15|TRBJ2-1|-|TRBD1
TGTGCCAGCAGTGAATGGACAGGGGATAGTGGTGAGCAGTTCTTC
CASSEWTGDSGEQFF
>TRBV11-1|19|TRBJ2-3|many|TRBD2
TGTGCCAGCAGTTCGGGCTTTGCGGGGACCCGCGGGAGTGTTGATACGCAGTATTTT
CASSSGFAGTRGSVDTQYF
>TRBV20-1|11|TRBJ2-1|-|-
TGCAGTGCTAGTAGGGGAATCCAGCAGTTCTTC
CSASRGIQQFF
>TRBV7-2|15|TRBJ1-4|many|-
TGTGCCAGCAGCCCCCACGGGGGGGCAGGGGAAAAACTGTTTTTT
CASSPHGGAGEKLFF
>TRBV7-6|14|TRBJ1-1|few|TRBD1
TGTGCCAGCACCGCAGGGGGTCTAAGCACTGAAGCTTTCTTT
CASTAGGLSTEAFF
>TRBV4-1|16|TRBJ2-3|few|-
TGCGCCAGCAGCCAAGGCCAGACAGCAGCCACAGATACGCAGTATTTT
CASSQGQTAATDTQYF
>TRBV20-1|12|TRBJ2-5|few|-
TGCAGTGCCCGACCCGCGGGGGAGACCCAGTACTTC
CSARPAGETQYF
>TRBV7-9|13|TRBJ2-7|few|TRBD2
TGTGCCAGCAGCAATAGCGGGAGGTACGAGCAGTACTTC
CASSNSGRYEQYF
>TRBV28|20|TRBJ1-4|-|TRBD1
TGTGCCAGCAGTCCACCCCCGGGACAGGGGTCGATCGTCGGAAATGAAAAACTGTTTTTT
CASSPPPGQGSIVGNEKLFF
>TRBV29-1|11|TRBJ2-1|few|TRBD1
TGCAGCGCTACAGGGGGGAATGAGCAGTTCTTC
CSATGGNEQFF
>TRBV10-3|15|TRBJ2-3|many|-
TGTGCCATCAGTGAGACCGAGTCCGGGGGAGATACGCAGTATTTT
CAISETESGGDTQYF
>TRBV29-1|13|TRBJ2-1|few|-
TGCAGCGTTTACGGCAGGGGGGTCGATGAGCAGTTCTTC
CSVYGRGVDEQFF
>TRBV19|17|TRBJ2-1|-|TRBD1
TGTGCCAGTAGTGGACTGACAGGGACCTCCTCATCCAATGAGCAGTTCTTC
CASSGLTGTSSSNEQFF
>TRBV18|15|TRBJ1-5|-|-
TGTGCCAGCTCAGTAGGGCGGGGAAGCAATCAGCCCCAGCATTTT
CASSVGRGSNQPQHF
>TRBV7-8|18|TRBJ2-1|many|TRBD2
TGTGCCAGCAGCCCTGCTAGCGGGGCCACGAGCTCCTACAATGAGCAGTTCTTC
CASSPASGATSSYNEQFF
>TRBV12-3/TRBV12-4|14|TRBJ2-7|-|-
TGTGCCAGCAGTTTCGGGGGTATACCCTACGAGCAGTACTTC
CASSFGGIPYEQYF